This entry lists 32 T cell receptor beta chains sequenced from one sample in a study of blood T cell repertoires in COVID-19. The protocol was immunoSEQ multiplex PCR, while the TCRdb copy is restricted to in-frame clones and leaves out a portion. The data contain approximately 99,000 clones, about three quarters of them singletons. Sequencing was performed on peripheral blood. All receptors come from a woman in her thirties or forties with acute or convalescent COVID-19.

In this sample, this clone turned up once. V usage is TRBV28 and J usage is TRBJ1-5; 7 bases match TRBD1. V dropped 5 bases and J dropped 5; count of bases not matched to a gene: 6. Germline V CDR1 and CDR2: MDHEN, SYDVKM. The CDR3 has 14 residues. CDR3 sequence (DNA): TGTGCCAGCAGTATCTACAGGGGCGATCAGCCCCAGCATTTT. As protein: CASSIYRGDQPQHF.

The V gene is TRBV10-3, the J gene TRBJ2-3, with 14 bases that match TRBD2. Germline CDR1 and CDR2: ENHRY and SYGVKD. The CDR3 is made up of 17 amino acids. Losses at the gene ends were 6 bases for V and 0 bases for J; bases not matched to a gene: 5. Written as DNA, the CDR3 is TGTGCCATCAGAGGGACTAGCGGGGGCCCTAGCACAGATACGCAGTATTTT. Its translation: CAIRGTSGGPSTDTQYF.

The chain combines TRBV5-1 with TRBJ1-6; 7 positions match TRBD1. Germline V gene lookup returns CDR1 SGHRS and CDR2 YFSETQ. The CDR3 has 15 amino acids. J was trimmed by 4 bases and V by 3 bases; bases with no gene match: 4. In DNA form, the CDR3 reads TGCGCCAGCAGCTCGACAGGGATTTATAATTCACCCCTCCACTTT. Its translation: CASSSTGIYNSPLHF.

The rearrangement uses TRBV13 and TRBJ2-7; possibly TRBD1 for D (7 bases). The CDR3 consists of 15 residues. Germline V gives CDR1 PRHDT, CDR2 FYEKMQ (reference sequence). With 2 bases removed from V and 2 bases from J, the gap between germline ends came to 13 bases. CDR3 in amino acids: CASSLSRGVPYEQYF. Written as DNA, the CDR3 is TGTGCCAGCAGCTTAAGCAGGGGGGTCCCCTACGAGCAGTACTTC.

The table lists this clone with a few counts. This chain connects TRBV27 to TRBJ1-1, with a possible D match to TRBD1 (5 bases). Germline lookup yields CDR1 MNHEY and CDR2 SMNVEV (reference sequence). CDR3 length: 15 residues. Trimming took 1 base from V and 2 from J, leaving 11 bases between them. The CDR3 region is CASSLLGGTNTEAFF. The CDR3 nucleotides are TGTGCCAGCAGTTTATTGGGGGGGACTAACACTGAAGCTTTCTTT.

This chain joins TRBV10-3 and TRBJ1-1; the D gene is possibly TRBD1 (5 bases). The CDR3 has 15 residues. Germline CDR1 reads ENHRY; CDR2 reads SYGVKD. V gave up 4 bases and J gave up 0 bases, with 12 bases separating them. The CDR3 nucleotides are TGTGCCATCAGTGCCTTCGGGGGGATGAACACTGAAGCTTTCTTT. Translation: CAISAFGGMNTEAFF.

This clone was seen a handful of times. The V gene is TRBV7-6, the J gene TRBJ1-4; D remains unclear. V was clipped by 2 bases and J by 0 bases, with 4 bases between them. The length of the CDR3 is 14 residues. Germline V gene data show CDR1 as SGHVS and CDR2 as FNYEAQ. In nucleotides, the CDR3 is TGTGCCAGCAGCTTACAGGCAACTAATGAAAAACTGTTTTTT. It encodes CASSLQATNEKLFF.

The V gene is TRBV28, the J gene TRBJ1-6; 8 bases line up with TRBD1. J was trimmed by 14 bases and V by 5 bases; bases with no gene match: 14. This CDR3 comprises 15 residues. In germline, CDR1 is MDHEN, CDR2 SYDVKM. The CDR3: CASSPRTGWIGSLHF. In nucleotides, the CDR3 is TGTGCCAGCAGTCCCCGGACAGGGTGGATTGGGTCCCTCCACTTT.

This clone was seen a handful of times. The gene calls are TRBV12-3 or TRBV12-4 and TRBJ2-6; possibly TRBD1 for D (7 bases). Trimming removed 5 bases at V and 12 bases at J, with 11 bases between. CDR3 length: 12 residues. The CDR3 bases are TGTGCCAGCAGTAGGGGGCGGGGCGTCCTGACTTTC. Encoded protein: CASSRGRGVLTF.

This chain links TRBV18 with TRBJ2-5; 7 bases agree with TRBD1. The V gene end was trimmed by 6 bases and the J gene end by 5 bases; junction bases not matched to a gene: 9. There are 14 residues in the CDR3. Looked up from germline, CDR1 is KGHSH and CDR2 is LQKENI. CDR3 in amino acids: CASSGEGARETQYF. The CDR3 DNA reads TGTGCCAGCTCCGGAGAGGGGGCGCGGGAGACCCAGTACTTC.

The V call is TRBV11-2, the J call TRBJ2-3, with 9 positions matching TRBD2. The ends lost 5 bases at V and 0 bases at J; junction bases unmatched: 6. Germline CDR1 is SGHAT and CDR2 is FQNNGV. The CDR3 extends over 16 amino acids. The CDR3 coding sequence is TGTGCCAGCAGCCTACTAGCGGGCTGGAGCACAGATACGCAGTATTTT. It specifies CASSLLAGWSTDTQYF.

The chain recombines TRBV7-2 with TRBJ1-5, with 7 bases lining up with TRBD1. The CDR3 is 16 residues long. Unmatched junction bases numbered 5, after V lost 0 bases and J lost 3 bases. Germline CDR1 reads SGHTA; CDR2 reads FQGNSA. CDR3 in DNA: TGTGCCAGCAGCTTAGCCGTGGGACAGAACAATCAGCCCCAGCATTTT. Translating gives CASSLAVGQNNQPQHF.

The chain links TRBV5-5 to TRBJ1-4; possibly TRBD1 for D (5 bases). The V and J ends lost 0 bases and 4 bases respectively, with 10 bases between them. Germline V CDR1 and CDR2: SGHKS, YYEKEE (reference sequence). This CDR3 contains 15 residues. Here the CDR3 DNA reads TGTGCCAGCAGCTTGGCGGCCAGGGATAATGAAAAACTGTTTTTT. This gives the protein CASSLAARDNEKLFF.

V usage is TRBV11-2 and J usage is TRBJ2-7; D is perhaps TRBD1 (6 bases). CDR3 size: 14 residues. Germline V gives CDR1 SGHAT, CDR2 FQNNGV. Trimming shortened V by 1 base and J by 4 bases, and 11 bases separated the two germline ends. For the CDR3, the DNA is TGTGCCAGCAGCTTAGGACCACAGGGTTACGAGCAGTACTTC. As protein: CASSLGPQGYEQYF.

This sequence joins TRBV7-2 and TRBJ2-2; a weak D match, TRBD2 (5 bases). The V gene's germline CDR1 is SGHTA and CDR2 FQGNSA. The V end lost 3 bases, the J end lost 1 base, and 18 bases lay between the germline ends. This CDR3 comprises 18 residues. The CDR3 protein is CASSLRGLRRGNTGELFF. In DNA, the CDR3 is TGTGCCAGCAGCTTGAGAGGACTTCGTCGGGGGAACACCGGGGAGCTGTTTTTT.

This rearrangement joins TRBV29-1 to TRBJ1-3, with TRBD1 matching over 9 bases. V dropped 1 base and J dropped 8; count of bases not matched to a gene: 3. The CDR3 covers 13 residues. Germline CDR1 and CDR2: SQVTM and ANQGSEA. CDR3 in DNA: TGCAGCGTTGAAGTTACAGGGGGCGACACCATATATTTT. It encodes CSVEVTGGDTIYF. The whole variable domain, filled in from reference TRBV29-1 and TRBJ1-3, reads SAVISQKPSRDICQRGTSLTIQCQVDSQVTMMFWYRQQPGQSLTLIATANQGSEATYESGFVIDKFPISRPNLTFSTLTVSNMSPEDSSIYLCSVEVTGGDTIYFGEGSWLTVV.

In DNA, the CDR3 is TGTGCCAGCAGCCCAGACAGTTACTATGGCTACACCTTC. Its protein is CASSPDSYYGYTF. V and J are TRBV11-1 and TRBJ1-2; D perhaps matches TRBD1 (5 bases). Germline loops: CDR1 SGHAT, CDR2 FQDESV (reference sequence). This CDR3 region has 13 residues. The V gene lost 5 bases and the J gene lost 3 bases, with 10 bases spanning the gap. The variable domain in full, with the rest retrieved from reference TRBV11-1 and TRBJ1-2, is EAEVAQSPRYKITEKSQAVAFWCDPISGHATLYWYRQILGQGPELLVQFQDESVVDDSQLPKDRFSAERLKGVDSTLKIQPAELGDSAMYLCASSPDSYYGYTFGSGTRLTVV.

This chain links TRBV29-1 with TRBJ2-7, with D perhaps matching TRBD1 (6 bases). Germline V gene data show CDR1 as SQVTM and CDR2 as ANQGSEA. The CDR3 spans 13 residues. Trimming cost V 4 bases and J 1 base, with 11 bases left between them. CDR3 region: CSVAQGLSYEQYF. In nucleotides, the CDR3 is TGCAGCGTTGCTCAGGGGCTTTCCTACGAGCAGTACTTC.

The chain joins TRBV5-5 to TRBJ2-5; maybe TRBD2 (7 bases). Germline values: CDR1 SGHKS, CDR2 YYEKEE (reference sequence). V was cut by 0 bases and J by 5 bases, with 11 bases left in between. The CDR3 consists of 14 residues. CDR3 protein: CASSLVGGPETQYF. CDR3 nucleotide sequence: TGTGCCAGCAGCTTGGTCGGGGGGCCGGAGACCCAGTACTTC.

This clone has more than one count but fewer than ten. This chain uses TRBV5-1 with TRBJ2-4; 7 bases are a match to TRBD2. The V gene end was trimmed by 2 bases and the J gene end by 8 bases; junction bases not matched to a gene: 7. The CDR3 sequence is 14 residues long. Germline-derived CDR1 and CDR2 are SGHRS and YFSETQ. Written as DNA, the CDR3 is TGCGCCAGCAGCTTCGGGACTACCTACGACATTCAGTACTTC. Translating gives CASSFGTTYDIQYF.

CDR3 sequence: CASRRVPGQYQETQYF. The CDR3 DNA sequence: TGTGCCAGCAGACGAGTACCGGGACAGTACCAAGAGACCCAGTACTTC. The chain couples TRBV7-2 to TRBJ2-5; 7 bases match TRBD1. Germline trimming cut 6 bases from V and 0 bases from J; bases unmatched to any gene: 10. Germline V lookup: CDR1 SGHTA, CDR2 FQGNSA. This CDR3 has 16 amino acids.

This clone was counted between two and nine times. The V call is TRBV5-4, the J call TRBJ2-2; D is undetermined. The germline gives CDR1 SGHNT, CDR2 YYREEE (reference sequence). This CDR3 contains 13 residues. Trimming left V 2 bases short and J 2 bases short, with 4 bases between. CDR3 region: CASSFFNTGELFF. The DNA for the CDR3 is TGTGCCAGCAGCTTCTTCAACACCGGGGAGCTGTTTTTT.

This clone appeared a few times. The rearrangement uses TRBV4-1 and TRBJ2-1; 12 nucleotides align to TRBD2. There are 18 residues in the CDR3. The V and J ends lost 0 bases and 7 bases, in that order; junction bases with no gene match: 10. Germline lookup yields CDR1 MGHRA and CDR2 YSYEKL. The CDR3 protein is CASSQDWVLAGGPNEQFF. DNA of the CDR3: TGCGCCAGCAGCCAAGATTGGGTCCTAGCGGGGGGGCCTAATGAGCAGTTCTTC.

The rearrangement links TRBV24-1 to TRBJ1-2; possibly TRBD1 for D (5 bases). This CDR3 has 14 residues. With 3 bases removed from V and 5 bases from J, the gap between germline ends came to 12 bases. Germline V gene lookup returns CDR1 KGHDR and CDR2 SFDVKD. As DNA, the CDR3 is TGTGCCACCAGTGATATTACAGGAGTATATGGCTACACCTTC. Translating it yields CATSDITGVYGYTF.

The V and J genes are TRBV7-2 and TRBJ2-2, with 10 bases fitting TRBD2. Germline trimming cut 4 bases from V and 7 bases from J; bases unmatched to any gene: 6. The CDR3 sequence is 15 residues long. The V gene's germline CDR1 is SGHTA and CDR2 FQGNSA. The CDR3 loop reads CASSSSGGADGELFF. CDR3 nucleotides: TGTGCCAGCAGCTCCAGCGGGGGGGCCGACGGGGAGCTGTTTTTT.

The chain combines TRBV27 with TRBJ1-4; D might be TRBD1 (5 bases). Trimming pared 1 base from V and 3 bases from J, leaving 15 bases between. CDR1 and CDR2 (germline): MNHEY, SMNVEV (reference sequence). CDR3 size: 17 residues. The CDR3 DNA reads as TGTGCCAGCAGTTTATATCGCGGGGCGGGAGCTAATGAAAAACTGTTTTTT. This encodes CASSLYRGAGANEKLFF.

The CDR3 coding sequence is TGTGCCAGCAGACTCCCCCCCTCCCAATCCTACGAGCAGTACTTC. Translated, it gives CASRLPPSQSYEQYF. The chain combines TRBV6-6 with TRBJ2-7; D is unclear. V dropped 6 bases and J dropped 1 base, with 16 bases sitting between them. Germline V gene data show CDR1 as MNHNY and CDR2 as SVGAGI (reference sequence). CDR3 length: 15 amino acids.

The chain carries TRBV2 and TRBJ1-5; the D gene is possibly TRBD1 (6 bases). Germline V gives CDR1 SNHLY, CDR2 FYNNEI. Trimming pared 3 bases from V and 1 base from J, leaving 10 bases between. This CDR3 is 15 amino acids long. The CDR3 coding sequence is TGTGCCAGCAGTGATGCTGGACAGAGCAATCAGCCCCAGCATTTT. Its translation is CASSDAGQSNQPQHF.

The chain's CDR3 is CASSLALGGRNNEQFF. CDR3 DNA sequence: TGTGCCAGCAGCTTAGCGCTCGGGGGGCGGAACAATGAGCAGTTCTTC. The chain couples TRBV7-7 to TRBJ2-1, with TRBD2 as a possible D gene (7 bases). Germline values: CDR1 SSHAT, CDR2 FNYEAQ (reference sequence). The CDR3 loop spans 16 amino acids. V lost 0 bases, J lost 5 bases, and 14 bases lay in between.

This clone was counted a single time. The chain uses TRBV11-3 and TRBJ2-5; 9 bases fit TRBD1. This CDR3 is built from 16 residues. Germline values: CDR1 SGHNT, CDR2 YENEEA. CDR3 sequence: CADHPRDREDQETQYF. The CDR3 region has the DNA TGTGCAGACCACCCCCGGGACAGGGAGGACCAAGAGACCCAGTACTTC.

A single count supports this clone. The chain uses TRBV5-4 and TRBJ1-1; possible D gene TRBD1, 5 bases. Germline V lookup: CDR1 SGHNT, CDR2 YYREEE (reference sequence). This CDR3 has 15 amino acids. Trimming stripped 4 bases from V and 1 base from J, with 14 bases between. Written as DNA, the CDR3 is TGTGCCAGCAGCCCGCTCGGGGGTGGGAACACTGAAGCTTTCTTT. Translated: CASSPLGGGNTEAFF.

This clone was found many times. The chain has TRBV7-9 and TRBJ2-2; D call uncertain. The V gene lost 8 bases and the J gene lost 9 bases, with 19 bases spanning the gap. There are 14 residues in the CDR3. Per germline, CDR1 SEHNR and CDR2 FQNEAQ (reference sequence). In nucleotides, the CDR3 is TGTGCCAGCCTCGTTGGTCCGATGGGCTGGGAGCTGTTTTTT. Encoded protein: CASLVGPMGWELFF.